This T cell receptor (beta chain) was recovered during a study of blood T cell repertoires in COVID-19 (TCRdb year 2020). Study-wide context: The collaborator samples originated in the United States, Italy and Spain and spanned the acute and convalescent phases of COVID-19. The material from the prospective study consisted of cDNA or gDNA derived from T cells, B-cell-depleted T cells, or PBMCs. A freely available public database, intended as a resource for researchers studying the immune response to SARS-CoV-2, is where the repertoires were released. The dataset comprised deeply sampled blood TCRbeta repertoires from subjects exposed to, actively infected with, or recovered from COVID-19. Where available, HLA class I and class II types were obtained from metadata supplied by the sample provider rather than from assay-based typing. The sample metadata nearly always contained a de-identified subject ID, COVID-19 status, age in years and sex. The samples were drawn from two sources: the first 160 participants of the ongoing ImmuneRACE study, and 950 to 1,500 subjects contributed by 6 global collaborators. What the work shows at the level of the full study, not this receptor alone: How much clinical and demographic metadata was included differed by source and by participant, and the metadata was provided uncurated.

TCRbeta CDR3 regions were amplified from genomic DNA using the immunoSEQ Assay, a bias-controlled multiplex PCR. Per the authors' processing: The number of nucleated cells in each sample was estimated from the amplification of reference gene primers within the assay. To quantify the absolute abundance of each unique TCRbeta CDR3 rearrangement, sequence reads were collapsed and filtered. For each sample, productive Simpson clonality was calculated by taking the square root of Simpson's diversity index across productive rearrangements. TCRdb mirrors the immuneACCESS table, restricted to in-frame sequences. Some clones are absent from its copies; in checked studies, under half trace to an unresolved V gene, and the reason for the others is unknown. The DNA was the basis for D and trimming; V, J and clone size are from that table. The sample table records about 480,000 clones; 89% of these occur just once. The top ten constitute roughly 1% of the sample.

The CDR3 runs 15 amino acids, cysteine and phenylalanine included. Only the CDR3 DNA is retained, 45 bases long and in frame from the first base. Trimming removed 4 bases from V and 0 bases from J; the gene matches leave 4 bases unexplained. The germline V gene (reference sequence) supplies CDR1 SGHKS and CDR2 YYEKEE. For this clone: Its specific antigen is unknown. No base quality values were provided; no much bigger clone lies one nucleotide off.

At one collaborating source in Seattle, patients were enrolled during active infection and were followed longitudinally through the course of disease. The collaborating institutions used their own protocols to collect whole blood in K2EDTA tubes. Collaborator samples were shipped for TCRbeta analysis as frozen whole blood, isolated PBMCs, or DNA extracted from either sample type. In this chain, TRBV5-5 is recombined with TRBJ1-2; 9 nucleotides in the junction match TRBD1. The sample taken for sequencing was peripheral blood. The clonotype was recovered from a man between 18 and 29 years old with COVID-19, enrolled during active disease. DNA sequence: TGTGCCAGCAGCCGGCGACAGGGGGCTAACTATGGCTACACCTTC. Its product reads: CASSRRQGANYGYTF.